This T cell receptor (beta chain) was captured by sequencing in a study of T cell repertoires in cytomegalovirus infection. Overall study: Public TCR beta signatures marked donors with CMV infection and the matching HLA. Findings and limits, study-wide: Based on cumulative public TCR beta family frequency, carriers of CMV plus the relevant HLA were identified.

Each CDR3 protein gets one entry after TCRdb re-called the reads with MiXCR. In the table there are hundreds of thousands of distinct CDR3 sequences, roughly 30% of which are singletons. The CDR3 length is 15 residues. CDR1 MNHEY and CDR2 SVGAGI come from the germline V gene. Between the trimmed V and J ends, which lost 2 bases and 7 bases, there was a span of 14 bases. A remark on this clonotype: What it recognizes is unknown.

The receptor comes from a human donor in good health (CMV status not recorded). Some clones in this sample may be carry-over from other donors' samples. The chain combines TRBV6-5 with TRBJ2-2; perhaps TRBD2 as D (5 bases). Sequencing was performed on cultured CD8+ T cells from PBMCs, taken from culture after CMV antigen stimulation. CDR3 protein: CASSYGSGAGGELFF. In DNA, the CDR3 is TGTGCCAGCAGTTACGGTTCGGGTGCGGGCGGGGAGCTGTTTTTT.